This TCR beta chain is drawn from a study of T-cell memory formation after mild COVID-19. Germline CDR1 is LNHDA and CDR2 is SQIVND (reference sequence). V trimming: 7 bases; J trimming: 5 bases; junction bases outside the gene matches: 10. The CDR3 consists of 15 residues. Study-level results: CM and EM subsets held most contracting CD4+ clones; EMRA held CD8+ ones. From day 15 to 85, contracting clones were balanced between CD4 and CD8, whereas later expanders leaned toward CD4+. Detection of some responders pre-infection suggested pre-existing cross-reactive memory T cells participated.

In the case of this clonotype: What it recognizes is unknown.

TCRalpha and TCRbeta libraries used 5'RACE with constant-segment primers and UMIs. Each CDR3 protein is one row after TCRdb ran MiXCR on the 5' RACE reads. This table holds about 310,000 distinct CDR3 sequences, about 16% found once. Sequences were obtained from PBMCs or a T cell subset sorted from them (not recorded which). The receptor was derived from a man between 18 and 29 years old who had mild COVID-19 (a few samples of this study predate the infection). Cell type and time point are not known. This chain connects TRBV19 to TRBJ2-1, with 8 bases fitting TRBD2. The CDR3: CASTGVAGGHNEQFF. In DNA form, the CDR3 reads TGTGCCAGTACCGGGGTGGCGGGGGGTCACAATGAGCAGTTCTTC.